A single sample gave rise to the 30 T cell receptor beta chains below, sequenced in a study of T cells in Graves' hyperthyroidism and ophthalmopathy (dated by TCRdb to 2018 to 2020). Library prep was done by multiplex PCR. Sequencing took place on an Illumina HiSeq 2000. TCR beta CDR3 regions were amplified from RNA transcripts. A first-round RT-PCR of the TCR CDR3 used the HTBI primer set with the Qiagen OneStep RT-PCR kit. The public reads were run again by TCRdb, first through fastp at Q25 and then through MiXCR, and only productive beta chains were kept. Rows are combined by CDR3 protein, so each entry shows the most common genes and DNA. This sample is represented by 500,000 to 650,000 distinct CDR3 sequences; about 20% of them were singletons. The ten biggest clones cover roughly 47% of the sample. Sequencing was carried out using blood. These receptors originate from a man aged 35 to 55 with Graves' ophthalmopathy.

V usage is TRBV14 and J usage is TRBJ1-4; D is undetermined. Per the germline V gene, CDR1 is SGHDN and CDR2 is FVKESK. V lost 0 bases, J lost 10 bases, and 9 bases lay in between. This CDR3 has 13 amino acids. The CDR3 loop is CASSQDLWGKLFF. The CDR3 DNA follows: TGTGCCAGCAGCCAAGATCTTTGGGGAAAACTGTTTTTT.

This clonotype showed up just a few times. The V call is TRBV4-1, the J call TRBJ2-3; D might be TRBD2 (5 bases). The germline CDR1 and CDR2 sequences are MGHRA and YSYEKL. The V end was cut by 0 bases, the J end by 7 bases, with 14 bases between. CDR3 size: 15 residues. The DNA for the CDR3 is TGCGCCAGCAGCCAAGATCGCGGAGGCGGATATACGCAGTATTTT. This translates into CASSQDRGGGYTQYF.

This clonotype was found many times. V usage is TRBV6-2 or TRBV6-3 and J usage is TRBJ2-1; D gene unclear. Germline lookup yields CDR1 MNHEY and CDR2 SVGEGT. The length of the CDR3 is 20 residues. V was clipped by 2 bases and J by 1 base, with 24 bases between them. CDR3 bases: TGTGCCAGCAGTTACACCTCTACGGTCTCCAGGTCTTATTCCTACAATGAGCAGTTCTTC. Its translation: CASSYTSTVSRSYSYNEQFF.

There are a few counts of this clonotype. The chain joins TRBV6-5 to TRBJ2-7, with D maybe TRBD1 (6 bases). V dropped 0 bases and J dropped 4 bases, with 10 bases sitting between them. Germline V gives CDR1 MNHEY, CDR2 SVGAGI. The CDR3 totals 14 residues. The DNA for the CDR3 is TGTGCCAGCAGTTACTCCGGCCAGGGGTACGAGCAGTACTTC. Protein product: CASSYSGQGYEQYF.

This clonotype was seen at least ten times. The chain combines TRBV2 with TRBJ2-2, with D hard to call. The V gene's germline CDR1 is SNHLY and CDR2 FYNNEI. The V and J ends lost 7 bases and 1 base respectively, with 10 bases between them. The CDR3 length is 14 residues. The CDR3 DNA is TGTGCCAGCATGGTCCCCCAGAACACCGGGGAGCTGTTTTTT. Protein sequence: CASMVPQNTGELFF.

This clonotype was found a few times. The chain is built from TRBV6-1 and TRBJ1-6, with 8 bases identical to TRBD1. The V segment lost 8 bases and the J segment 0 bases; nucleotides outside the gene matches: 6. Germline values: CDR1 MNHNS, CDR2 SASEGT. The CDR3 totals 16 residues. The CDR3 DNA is TGTGCCAGCCTCCGGGACAGGAGCTCCTATAATTCACCCCTCCACTTT. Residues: CASLRDRSSYNSPLHF.

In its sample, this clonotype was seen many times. The CDR3 nucleotides read TGTGCCAGCAGCCAAGAGAAGGCAATGTTAATGGCAGATACGCAGTATTTT. It specifies CASSQEKAMLMADTQYF. The V and J genes are TRBV3-1 and TRBJ2-3; no firm D call. V was clipped by 0 bases and J by 4 bases, with 17 bases between them. Germline V CDR1 and CDR2: LGHDT, YNNKEL (reference sequence). The CDR3 is made up of 17 amino acids.

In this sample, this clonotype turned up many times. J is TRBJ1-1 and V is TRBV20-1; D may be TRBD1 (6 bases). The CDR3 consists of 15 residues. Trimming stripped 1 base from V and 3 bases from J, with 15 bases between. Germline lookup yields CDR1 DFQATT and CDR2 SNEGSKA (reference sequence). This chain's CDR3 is CSARGGGRWDTEAFF. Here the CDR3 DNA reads TGCAGTGCTAGAGGAGGGGGGCGCTGGGACACTGAAGCTTTCTTT.

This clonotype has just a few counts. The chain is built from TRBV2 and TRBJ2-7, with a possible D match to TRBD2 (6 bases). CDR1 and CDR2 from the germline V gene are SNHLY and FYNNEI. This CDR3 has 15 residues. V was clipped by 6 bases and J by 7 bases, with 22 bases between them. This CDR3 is CASRMRGGVSKEQYF. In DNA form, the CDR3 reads TGTGCCAGCAGGATGCGGGGCGGAGTGAGTAAAGAGCAGTACTTC. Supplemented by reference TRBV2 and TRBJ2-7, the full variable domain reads EPEVTQTPSHQVTQMGQEVILRCVPISNHLYFYWYRQILGQKVEFLVSFYNNEISEKSEIFDDQFSVERPDGSNFTLKIRSTKLEDSAMYFCASRMRGGVSKEQYFGPGTRLTVT.

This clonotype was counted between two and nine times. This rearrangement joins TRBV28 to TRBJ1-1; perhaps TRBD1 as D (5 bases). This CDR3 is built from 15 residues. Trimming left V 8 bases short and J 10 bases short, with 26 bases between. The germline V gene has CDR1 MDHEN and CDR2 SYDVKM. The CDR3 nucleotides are TGTGCCAGCTCCCCCCCACACACAGGTACCATGGGAGCTTTCTTT. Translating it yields CASSPPHTGTMGAFF.

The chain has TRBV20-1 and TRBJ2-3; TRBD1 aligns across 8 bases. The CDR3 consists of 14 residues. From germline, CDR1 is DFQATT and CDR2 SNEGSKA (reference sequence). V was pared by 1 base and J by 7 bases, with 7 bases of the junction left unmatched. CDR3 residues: CSARVGRGLYTQYF. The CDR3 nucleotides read TGCAGTGCTAGAGTCGGCAGGGGGCTTTATACGCAGTATTTT.

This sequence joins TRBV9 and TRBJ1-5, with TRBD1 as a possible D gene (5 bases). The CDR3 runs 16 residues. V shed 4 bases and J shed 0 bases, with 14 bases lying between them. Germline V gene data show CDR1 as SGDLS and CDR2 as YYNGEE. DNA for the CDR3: TGTGCCAGCAGCCCGGGAGGGGCGAATAGCAATCAGCCCCAGCATTTT. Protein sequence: CASSPGGANSNQPQHF.

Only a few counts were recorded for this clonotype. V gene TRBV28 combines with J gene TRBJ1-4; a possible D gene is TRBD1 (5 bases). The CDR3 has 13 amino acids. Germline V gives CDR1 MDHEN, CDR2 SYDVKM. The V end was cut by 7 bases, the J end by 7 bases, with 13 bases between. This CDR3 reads CASTLGGGEKLFF. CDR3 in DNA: TGTGCCAGCACCCTGGGGGGAGGTGAAAAACTGTTTTTT. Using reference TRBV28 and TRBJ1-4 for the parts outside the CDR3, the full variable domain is DVKVTQSSRYLVKRTGEKVFLECVQDMDHENMFWYRQDPGLGLRLIYFSYDVKMKEKGDIPEGYSVSREKKERFSLILESASTNQTSMYLCASTLGGGEKLFFGSGTQLSVL.

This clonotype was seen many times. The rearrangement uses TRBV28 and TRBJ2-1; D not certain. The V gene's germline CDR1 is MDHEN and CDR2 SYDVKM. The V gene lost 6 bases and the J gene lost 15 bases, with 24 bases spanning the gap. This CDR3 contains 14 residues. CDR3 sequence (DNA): TGTGCCAGCAGCTTCGCCACCAGAGATTTAGGGCCGTTCTTC. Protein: CASSFATRDLGPFF.

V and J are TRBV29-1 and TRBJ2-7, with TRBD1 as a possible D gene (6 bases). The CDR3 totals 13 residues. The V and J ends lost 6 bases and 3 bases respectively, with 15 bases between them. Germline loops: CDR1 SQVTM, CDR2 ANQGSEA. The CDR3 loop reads CSVSPGHSYEQYF. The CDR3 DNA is TGCAGCGTGAGTCCGGGACACAGCTACGAGCAGTACTTC.

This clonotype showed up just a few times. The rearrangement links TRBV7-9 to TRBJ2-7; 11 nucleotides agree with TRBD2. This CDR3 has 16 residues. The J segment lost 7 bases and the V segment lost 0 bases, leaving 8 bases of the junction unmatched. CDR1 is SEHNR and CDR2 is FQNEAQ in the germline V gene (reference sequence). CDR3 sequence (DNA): TGTGCCAGCAGCTTAGCGTTGGCTAGCGGGAGGTCTGAGCAGTACTTC. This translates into CASSLALASGRSEQYF.

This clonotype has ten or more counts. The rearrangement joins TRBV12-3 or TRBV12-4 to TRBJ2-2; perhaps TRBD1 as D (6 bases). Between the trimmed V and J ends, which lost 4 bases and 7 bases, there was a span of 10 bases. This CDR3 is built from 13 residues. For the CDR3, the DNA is TGTGCCAGCAGTTACAGGGAAGACGGGGAGCTGTTTTTT. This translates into CASSYREDGELFF.

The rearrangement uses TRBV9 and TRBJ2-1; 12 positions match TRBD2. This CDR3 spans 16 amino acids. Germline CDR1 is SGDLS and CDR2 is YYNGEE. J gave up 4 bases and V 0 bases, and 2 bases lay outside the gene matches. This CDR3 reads CASSVGLAGGYNEQFF. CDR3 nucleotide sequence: TGTGCCAGCAGCGTAGGGCTAGCGGGGGGGTACAATGAGCAGTTCTTC.

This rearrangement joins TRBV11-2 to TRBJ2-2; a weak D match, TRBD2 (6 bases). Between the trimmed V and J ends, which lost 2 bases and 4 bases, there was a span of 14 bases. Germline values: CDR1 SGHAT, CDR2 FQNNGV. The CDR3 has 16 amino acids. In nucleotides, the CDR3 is TGTGCCAGCAGCTTACGGGGGACTCAACTCACCGGGGAGCTGTTTTTT. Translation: CASSLRGTQLTGELFF.

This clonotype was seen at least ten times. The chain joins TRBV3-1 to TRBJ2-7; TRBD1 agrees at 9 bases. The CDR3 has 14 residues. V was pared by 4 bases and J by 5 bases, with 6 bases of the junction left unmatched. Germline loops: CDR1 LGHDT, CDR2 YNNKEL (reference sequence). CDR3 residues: CASSLGTGFNEQYF. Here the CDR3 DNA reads TGTGCCAGCAGCCTCGGGACAGGGTTTAACGAGCAGTACTTC.

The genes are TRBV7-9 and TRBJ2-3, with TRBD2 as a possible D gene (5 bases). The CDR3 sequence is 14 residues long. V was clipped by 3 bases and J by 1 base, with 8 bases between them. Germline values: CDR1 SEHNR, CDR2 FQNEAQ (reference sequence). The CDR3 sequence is CASSLEARTDTQYF. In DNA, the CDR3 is TGTGCCAGCAGCTTGGAGGCCCGCACAGATACGCAGTATTTT.

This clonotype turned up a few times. CDR3 sequence (DNA): TGTGCCAGTACCAGGACAGGGGGAGTGAACTATGGCTACACCTTC. It is translated as CASTRTGGVNYGYTF. The gene calls are TRBV19 and TRBJ1-2; TRBD1 matches at 10 bases. The CDR3 is 15 amino acids. Germline CDR1 is LNHDA and CDR2 is SQIVND (reference sequence). The junction had 7 bases not matched to a gene; V was cut back by 7 bases and J by 2 bases.

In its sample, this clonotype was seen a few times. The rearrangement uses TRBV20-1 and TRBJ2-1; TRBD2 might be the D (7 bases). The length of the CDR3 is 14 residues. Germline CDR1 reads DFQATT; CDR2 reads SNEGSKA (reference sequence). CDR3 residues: CSTKVGGALGEQFF. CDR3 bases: TGCAGCACCAAAGTGGGGGGGGCCCTTGGTGAGCAGTTCTTC.

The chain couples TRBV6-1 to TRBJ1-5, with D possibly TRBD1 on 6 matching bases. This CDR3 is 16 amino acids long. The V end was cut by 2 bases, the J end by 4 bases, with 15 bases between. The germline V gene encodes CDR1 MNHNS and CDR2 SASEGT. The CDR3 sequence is CASSELGGRPNQPQHF. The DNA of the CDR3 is TGTGCCAGCAGTGAATTAGGGGGGCGGCCAAATCAGCCCCAGCATTTT.

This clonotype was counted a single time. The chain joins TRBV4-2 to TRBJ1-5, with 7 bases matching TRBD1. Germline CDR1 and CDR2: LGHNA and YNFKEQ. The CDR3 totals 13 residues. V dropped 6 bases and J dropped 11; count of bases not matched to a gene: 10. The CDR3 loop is CASSQDRLKAQHF. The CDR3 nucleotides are TGTGCCAGCAGTCAGGACAGGCTCAAGGCCCAGCATTTT.

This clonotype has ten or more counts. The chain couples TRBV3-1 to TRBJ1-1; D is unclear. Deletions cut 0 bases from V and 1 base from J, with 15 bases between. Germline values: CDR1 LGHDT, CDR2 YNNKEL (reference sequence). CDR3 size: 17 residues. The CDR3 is CASSQDLVGSWNTEAFF. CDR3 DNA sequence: TGTGCCAGCAGCCAAGATCTTGTTGGATCCTGGAACACTGAAGCTTTCTTT.

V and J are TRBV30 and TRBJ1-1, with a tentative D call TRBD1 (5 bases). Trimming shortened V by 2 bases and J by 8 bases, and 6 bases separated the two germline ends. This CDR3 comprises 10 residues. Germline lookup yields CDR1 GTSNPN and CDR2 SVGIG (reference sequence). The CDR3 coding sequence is TGTGCCTGGAGTAGACAGGAAGCTTTCTTT. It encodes CAWSRQEAFF.

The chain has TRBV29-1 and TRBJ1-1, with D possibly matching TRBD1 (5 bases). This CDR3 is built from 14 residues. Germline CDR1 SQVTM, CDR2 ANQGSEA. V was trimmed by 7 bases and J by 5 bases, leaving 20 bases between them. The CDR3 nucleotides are TGCAGCGCGGGGGGATGGGGTAAGGGGACTGAAGCTTTCTTT. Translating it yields CSAGGWGKGTEAFF.

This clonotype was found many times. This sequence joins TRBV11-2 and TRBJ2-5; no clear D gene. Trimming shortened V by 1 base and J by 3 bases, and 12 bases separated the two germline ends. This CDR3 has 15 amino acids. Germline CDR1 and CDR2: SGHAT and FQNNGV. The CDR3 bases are TGTGCCAGCAGCTTAGGGTTCAGCCCTAAAGAGACCCAGTACTTC. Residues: CASSLGFSPKETQYF.

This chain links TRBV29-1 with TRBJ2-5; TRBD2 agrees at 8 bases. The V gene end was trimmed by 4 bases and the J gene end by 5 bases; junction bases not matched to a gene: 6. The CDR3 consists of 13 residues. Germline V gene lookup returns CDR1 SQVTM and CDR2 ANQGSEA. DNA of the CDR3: TGCAGCGTTGCTACGGGGGGGCCTGAGACCCAGTACTTC. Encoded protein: CSVATGGPETQYF.